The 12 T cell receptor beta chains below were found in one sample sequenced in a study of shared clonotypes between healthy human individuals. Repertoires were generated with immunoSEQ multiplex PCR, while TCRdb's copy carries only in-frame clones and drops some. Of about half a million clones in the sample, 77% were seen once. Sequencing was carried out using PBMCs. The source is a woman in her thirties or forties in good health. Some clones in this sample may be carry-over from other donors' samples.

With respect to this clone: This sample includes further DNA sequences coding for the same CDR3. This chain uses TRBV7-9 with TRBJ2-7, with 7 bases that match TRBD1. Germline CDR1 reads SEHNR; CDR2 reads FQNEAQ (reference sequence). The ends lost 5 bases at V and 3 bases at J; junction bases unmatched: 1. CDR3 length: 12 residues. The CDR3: CASSPGGYEQYF. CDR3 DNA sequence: TGTGCCAGCAGCCCAGGGGGCTACGAGCAGTACTTC.

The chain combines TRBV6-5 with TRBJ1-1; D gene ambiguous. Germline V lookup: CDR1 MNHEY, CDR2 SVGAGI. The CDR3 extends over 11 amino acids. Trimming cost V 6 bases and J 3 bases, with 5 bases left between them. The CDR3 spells CASRRYTEAFF. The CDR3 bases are TGTGCCAGCAGACGGTACACTGAAGCTTTCTTT.

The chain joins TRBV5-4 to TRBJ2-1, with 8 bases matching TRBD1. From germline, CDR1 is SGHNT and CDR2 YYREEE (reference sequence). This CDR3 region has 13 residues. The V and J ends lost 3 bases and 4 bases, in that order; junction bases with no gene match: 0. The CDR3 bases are TGTGCCAGCAGCTGGACAGGGTACAATGAGCAGTTCTTC. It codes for CASSWTGYNEQFF.

The DNA for the CDR3 is TGTGCCAGCAGTTCGACAGCCAGCACTGAAGCTTTCTTT. Protein product: CASSSTASTEAFF. The V call is TRBV6-5, the J call TRBJ1-1; the D gene is possibly TRBD1 (5 bases). V lost 4 bases to trimming and J lost 4 bases, with 10 bases between them. This CDR3 has 13 residues. From germline, CDR1 is MNHEY and CDR2 SVGAGI.

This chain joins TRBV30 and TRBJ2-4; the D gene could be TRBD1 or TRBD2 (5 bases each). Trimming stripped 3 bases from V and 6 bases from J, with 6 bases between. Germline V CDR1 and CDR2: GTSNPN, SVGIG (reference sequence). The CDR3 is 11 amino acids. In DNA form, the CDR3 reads TGTGCCTGGAGCGGGGCAAACATTCAGTACTTC. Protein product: CAWSGANIQYF.

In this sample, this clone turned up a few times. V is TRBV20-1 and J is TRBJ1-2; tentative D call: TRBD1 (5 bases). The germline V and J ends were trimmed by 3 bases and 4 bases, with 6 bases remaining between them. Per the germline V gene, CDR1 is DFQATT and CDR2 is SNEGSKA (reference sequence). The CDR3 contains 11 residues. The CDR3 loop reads CSARTVYGYTF. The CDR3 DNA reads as TGCAGTGCTAGGACAGTCTATGGCTACACCTTC.

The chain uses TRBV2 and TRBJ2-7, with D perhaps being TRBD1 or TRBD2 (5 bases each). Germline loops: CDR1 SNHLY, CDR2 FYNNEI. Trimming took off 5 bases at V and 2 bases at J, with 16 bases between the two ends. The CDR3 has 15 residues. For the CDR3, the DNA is TGTGCCAGCAGTCTACCAATTGGGGACCCCTACGAGCAGTACTTC. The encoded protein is CASSLPIGDPYEQYF.

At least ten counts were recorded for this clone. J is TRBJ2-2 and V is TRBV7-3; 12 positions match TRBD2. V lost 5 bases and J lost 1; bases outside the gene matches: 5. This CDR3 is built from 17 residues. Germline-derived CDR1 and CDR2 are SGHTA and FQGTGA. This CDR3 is CASSQLAGGLNTGELFF. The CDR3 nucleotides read TGTGCCAGCAGCCAACTAGCGGGAGGCCTGAACACCGGGGAGCTGTTTTTT.

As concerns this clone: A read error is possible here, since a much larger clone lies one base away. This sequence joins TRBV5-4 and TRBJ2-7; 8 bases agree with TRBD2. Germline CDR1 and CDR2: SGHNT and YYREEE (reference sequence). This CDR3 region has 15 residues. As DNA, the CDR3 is TGTGCCAACAGCTCCCGGACAGCGGGAGCCTACGAGCAGTACTTC. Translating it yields CANSSRTAGAYEQYF.

The CDR3 protein is CASTGRLEQYF. CDR3 DNA: TGTGCCAGCACCGGGAGGCTTGAGCAGTACTTC. The V gene is TRBV28, the J gene TRBJ2-7; the match to TRBD2 covers 7 bases. V shed 7 bases and J 7 bases; nucleotides not matched to a gene: 4. The CDR3 consists of 11 residues. Germline values: CDR1 MDHEN, CDR2 SYDVKM.

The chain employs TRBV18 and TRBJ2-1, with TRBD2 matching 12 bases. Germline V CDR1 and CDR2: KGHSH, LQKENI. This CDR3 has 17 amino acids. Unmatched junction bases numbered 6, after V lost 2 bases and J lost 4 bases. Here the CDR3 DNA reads TGTGCCAGCTCACCAGCCACTAGCGGGAGGCCATACAATGAGCAGTTCTTC. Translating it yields CASSPATSGRPYNEQFF.

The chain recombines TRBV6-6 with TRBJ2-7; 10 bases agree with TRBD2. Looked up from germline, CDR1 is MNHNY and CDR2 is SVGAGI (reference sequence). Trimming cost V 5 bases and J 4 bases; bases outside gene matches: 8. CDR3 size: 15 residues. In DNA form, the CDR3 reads TGTGCCAGCAGTGACAAACTAGCGGGGATATACGAGCAGTACTTC. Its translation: CASSDKLAGIYEQYF.